This TCR beta chain was obtained from a study of blood T cells in healthy people across ages. This clonotype was seen more than once but under ten times. Its specificity is not known. V was shortened by 4 bases and J by 5 bases, with 15 bases between the two germline ends. The CDR3 is made up of 14 amino acids. The germline V gene encodes CDR1 MGHRA and CDR2 YSYEKL. Study results and caveats: Because sorting was not performed, PBMCs prevented conclusive naive versus antigen-experienced comparison.

The authors ran a second PCR of roughly 6 to 12 cycles using a sample-barcoded 5' primer and a J-beta primer mix. TCRdb re-called the 5' RACE reads through MiXCR, storing one row per CDR3 protein. This table has around 900,000 distinct CDR3 sequences, 51% appearing once. The chain joins TRBV4-1 to TRBJ2-7, with no clear D. This sequence originates from an older woman in good health. Sequencing was performed on blood. CDR3 DNA: TGCGCCAGCAGCCTAAGCGCCCTCAGCAACGAGCAGTACTTC. Residues: CASSLSALSNEQYF.